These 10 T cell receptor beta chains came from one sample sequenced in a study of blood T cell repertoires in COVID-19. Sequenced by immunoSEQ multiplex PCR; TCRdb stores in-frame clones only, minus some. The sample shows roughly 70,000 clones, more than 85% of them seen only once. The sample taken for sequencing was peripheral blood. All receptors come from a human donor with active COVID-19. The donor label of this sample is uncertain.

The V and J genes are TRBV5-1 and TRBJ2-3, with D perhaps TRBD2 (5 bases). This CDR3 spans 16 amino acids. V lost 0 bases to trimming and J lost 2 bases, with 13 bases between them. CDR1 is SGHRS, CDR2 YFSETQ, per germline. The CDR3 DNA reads TGCGCCAGCAGCTTGGTTCTGGGAGACGTCACAGATACGCAGTATTTT. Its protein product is CASSLVLGDVTDTQYF. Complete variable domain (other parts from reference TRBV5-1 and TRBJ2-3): KAGVTQTPRYLIKTRGQQVTLSCSPISGHRSVSWYQQTPGQGLQFLFEYFSETQRNKGNFPGRFSGRQFSNSRSEMNVSTLELGDSALYLCASSLVLGDVTDTQYFGPGTRLTVL.

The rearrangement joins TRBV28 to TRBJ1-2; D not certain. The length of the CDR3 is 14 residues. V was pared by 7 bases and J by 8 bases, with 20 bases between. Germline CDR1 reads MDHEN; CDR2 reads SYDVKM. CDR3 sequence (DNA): TGTGCCAGCACCGACACGGAGGGCGGAAGGGGCTACACCTTC. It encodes CASTDTEGGRGYTF.

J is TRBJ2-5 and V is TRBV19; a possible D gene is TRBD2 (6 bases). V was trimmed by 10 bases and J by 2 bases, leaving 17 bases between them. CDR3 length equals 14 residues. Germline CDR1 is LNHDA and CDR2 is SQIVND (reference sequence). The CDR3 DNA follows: TGTGCCACCAAACTAGCAGCTACACAAGAGACCCAGTACTTC. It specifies CATKLAATQETQYF.

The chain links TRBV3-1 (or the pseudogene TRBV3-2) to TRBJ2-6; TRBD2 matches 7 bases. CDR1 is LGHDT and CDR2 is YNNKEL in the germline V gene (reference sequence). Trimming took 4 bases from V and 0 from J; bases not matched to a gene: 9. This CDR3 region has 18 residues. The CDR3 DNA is TGTGCCAGCAGCCTCCCCCGGGACTATACCTCTGGGGCCAACGTCCTGACTTTC. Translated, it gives CASSLPRDYTSGANVLTF.

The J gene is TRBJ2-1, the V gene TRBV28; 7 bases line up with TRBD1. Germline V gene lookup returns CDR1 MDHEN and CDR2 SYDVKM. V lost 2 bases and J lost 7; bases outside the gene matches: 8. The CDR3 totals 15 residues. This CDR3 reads CASSLRDSVRNEQFF. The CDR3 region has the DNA TGTGCCAGCAGTTTAAGGGACAGTGTCAGAAATGAGCAGTTCTTC.

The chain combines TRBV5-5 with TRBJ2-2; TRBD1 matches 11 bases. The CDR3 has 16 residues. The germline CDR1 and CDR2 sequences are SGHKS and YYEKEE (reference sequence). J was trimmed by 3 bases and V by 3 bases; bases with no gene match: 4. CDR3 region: CASSSRDRGYTGELFF. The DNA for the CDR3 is TGTGCCAGCAGCTCCCGGGACAGGGGGTACACCGGGGAGCTGTTTTTT.

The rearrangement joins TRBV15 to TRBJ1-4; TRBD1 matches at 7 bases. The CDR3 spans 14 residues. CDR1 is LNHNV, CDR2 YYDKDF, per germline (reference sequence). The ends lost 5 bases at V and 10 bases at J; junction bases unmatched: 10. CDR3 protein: CATSARRGRVKLFF. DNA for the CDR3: TGTGCCACCAGCGCCCGGAGGGGGCGAGTAAAACTGTTTTTT.

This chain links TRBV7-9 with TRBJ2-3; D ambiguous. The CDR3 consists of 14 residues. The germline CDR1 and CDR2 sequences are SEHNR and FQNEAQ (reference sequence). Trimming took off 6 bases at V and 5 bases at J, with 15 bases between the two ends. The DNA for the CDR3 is TGTGCCAGCAGTCCCGGTTTATCTGGAGATACGCAGTATTTT. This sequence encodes CASSPGLSGDTQYF.

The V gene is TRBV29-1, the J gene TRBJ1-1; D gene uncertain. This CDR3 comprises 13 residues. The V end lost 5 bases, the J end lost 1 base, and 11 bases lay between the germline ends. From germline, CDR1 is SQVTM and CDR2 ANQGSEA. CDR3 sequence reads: CSVQYRKNTEAFF. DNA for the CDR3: TGCAGCGTTCAGTACAGAAAGAACACTGAAGCTTTCTTT.

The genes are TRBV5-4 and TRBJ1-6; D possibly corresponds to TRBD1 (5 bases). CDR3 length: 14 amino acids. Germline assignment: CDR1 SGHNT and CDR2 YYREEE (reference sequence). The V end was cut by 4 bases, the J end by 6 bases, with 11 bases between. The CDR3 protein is CASSPQGTNSPLHF. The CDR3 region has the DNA TGTGCCAGCAGCCCTCAGGGAACTAATTCACCCCTCCACTTT.